This T cell receptor (beta chain) was sequenced during a study of T cell responses to AZD1222 COVID-19 vaccine. Turning to the study itself: Second-dose intervals of approximately 4 or approximately 12 weeks were pooled.

The assay was immunoSEQ multiplex PCR, and TCRdb's table has in-frame clones only and misses some. The data hold around 130,000 clones, with 85% to 90% observed a single time. The CDR3 has 13 amino acids. Trimming took 2 bases from V and 2 from J, leaving 1 base between them. Germline V CDR1 and CDR2: MNHEY, SMNVEV (reference sequence). This chain uses TRBV27 with TRBJ2-6; D uncertain. Sequenced material: peripheral blood, taken on day 0 of AZD1222 vaccination. This TCR derives from an adult in good health. The CDR3 is CASSLTGANVLTF. CDR3 nucleotides: TGTGCCAGCAGTTTAACTGGGGCCAACGTCCTGACTTTC.